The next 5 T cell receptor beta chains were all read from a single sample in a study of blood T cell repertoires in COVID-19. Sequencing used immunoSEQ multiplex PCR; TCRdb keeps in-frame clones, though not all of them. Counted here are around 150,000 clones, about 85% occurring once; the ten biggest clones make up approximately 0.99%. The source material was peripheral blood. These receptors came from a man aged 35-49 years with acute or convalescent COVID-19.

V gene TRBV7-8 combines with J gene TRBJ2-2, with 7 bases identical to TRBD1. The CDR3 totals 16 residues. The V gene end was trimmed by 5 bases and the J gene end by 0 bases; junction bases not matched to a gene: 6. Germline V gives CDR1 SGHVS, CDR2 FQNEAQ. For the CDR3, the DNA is TGTGCCAGCAGCCGACAGGGAATACCGAACACCGGGGAGCTGTTTTTT. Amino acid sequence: CASSRQGIPNTGELFF.

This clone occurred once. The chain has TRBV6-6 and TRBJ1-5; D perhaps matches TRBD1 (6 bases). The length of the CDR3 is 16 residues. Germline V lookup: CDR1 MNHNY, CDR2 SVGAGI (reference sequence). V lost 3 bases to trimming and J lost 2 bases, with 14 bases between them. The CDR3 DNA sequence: TGTGCCAGCAGTTATCCCCGGGACAAGGGCAATCAGCCCCAGCATTTT. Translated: CASSYPRDKGNQPQHF.

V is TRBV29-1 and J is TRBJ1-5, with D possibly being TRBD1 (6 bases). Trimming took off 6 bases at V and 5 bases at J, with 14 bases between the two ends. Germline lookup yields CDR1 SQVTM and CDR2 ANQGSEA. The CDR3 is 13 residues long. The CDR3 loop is CSVGDRLDQPQHF. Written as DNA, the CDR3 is TGCAGCGTCGGAGACAGGTTAGATCAGCCCCAGCATTTT.

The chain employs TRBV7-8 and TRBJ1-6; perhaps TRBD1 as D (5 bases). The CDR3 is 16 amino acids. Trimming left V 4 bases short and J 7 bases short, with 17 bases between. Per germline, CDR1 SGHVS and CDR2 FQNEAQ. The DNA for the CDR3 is TGTGCCAGCAGCTCTACTTCAGGGACTCTCAATTCACCCCTCCACTTT. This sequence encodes CASSSTSGTLNSPLHF.

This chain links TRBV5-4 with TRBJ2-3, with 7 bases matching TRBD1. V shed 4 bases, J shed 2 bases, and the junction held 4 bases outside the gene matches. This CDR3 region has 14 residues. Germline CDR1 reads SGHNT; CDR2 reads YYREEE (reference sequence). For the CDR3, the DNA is TGTGCCAGCAGCCAGACAGGGAACACAGATACGCAGTATTTT. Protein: CASSQTGNTDTQYF. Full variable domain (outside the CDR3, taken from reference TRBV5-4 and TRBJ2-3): ETGVTQSPTHLIKTRGQQVTLRCSSQSGHNTVSWYQQALGQGPQFIFQYYREEENGRGNFPPRFSGLQFPNYSSELNVNALELDDSALYLCASSQTGNTDTQYFGPGTRLTVL.